One T cell receptor (beta chain) is described in this entry. The entry originates in a study of OX40 agonist ivuxolimab in advanced cancers. Study context: Patients undergoing dose escalation presented with hepatocellular carcinoma, melanoma, renal cell or head and neck cancer. Partial responses, seen in three patients, involved one hepatocellular carcinoma and two cutaneous melanomas.

This CDR3 comprises 15 residues. V trimming: 4 bases; J trimming: 2 bases; junction bases outside the gene matches: 5. Germline CDR1 reads SGHRS; CDR2 reads YFSETQ. Assay: immunoSEQ multiplex PCR; the TCRdb copy retains only in-frame clones and omits some. The profile shows about 11,000 clones, roughly four fifths of them singletons. The genes are TRBV5-1 and TRBJ2-1; TRBD1 aligns across 8 bases. This TCR was recovered from an adult with an advanced solid tumor such as melanoma, head and neck, liver or kidney cancer. The sample was CD4+ or CD8+ T cells sorted from blood, taken in a trial of the OX40 agonist ivuxolimab. As DNA, the CDR3 is TGCGCCAGCAGCCCGCGGACAGGGCCCTACAATGAGCAGTTCTTC. Its protein is CASSPRTGPYNEQFF. Full variable domain (rest looked up from reference TRBV5-1 and TRBJ2-1): KAGVTQTPRYLIKTRGQQVTLSCSPISGHRSVSWYQQTPGQGLQFLFEYFSETQRNKGNFPGRFSGRQFSNSRSEMNVSTLELGDSALYLCASSPRTGPYNEQFFGPGTRLTVL.